These T cell receptor beta chains were read from a single sample in a study of HIV-infected patients and healthy controls. TCRdb analysed the 5' RACE reads with MiXCR anew, one entry per CDR3 protein. Of fewer than 20,000 distinct CDR3 sequences listed, approximately 9.5% are singletons. Material: blood. These receptors were taken from an adult in good health. Both conserved end residues are part of each CDR3. D genes are given only for firm matches. Rows give clone size only sometimes, using once, few, many, or a class for an expanded clone.

clone_size: many
j_call: TRBJ2-5
d_call: TRBD2
v_call: TRBV29-1
cdr3_nt: TGCAGCGTGAGTAACCTAGCGGGGCAAGAGACCCAGTACTTC
cdr3_aa: CSVSNLAGQETQYF

clone_size: many
j_call: TRBJ2-1
d_call: .
v_call: TRBV3-1
cdr3_nt: TGTGCCAGCAGCCAGGGAGCGGGTGAGCAGTTCTTC
cdr3_aa: CASSQGAGEQFF

clone_size: medium-sized
j_call: TRBJ2-5
d_call: .
v_call: TRBV20-1
cdr3_nt: TGCAGTGCTACTGACGGGCGACTCCAAGAGACCCAGTACTTC
cdr3_aa: CSATDGRLQETQYF

clone_size: .
j_call: TRBJ1-3
d_call: TRBD1
v_call: TRBV4-2
cdr3_nt: TGTGCCAGCAGCCAAGATCGGGACAGGGCTGGAAACACCATATATTTT
cdr3_aa: CASSQDRDRAGNTIYF

clone_size: many
j_call: TRBJ2-1
d_call: TRBD2
v_call: TRBV7-9
cdr3_nt: TGTGCCAGCAGCCCTTGGACTAGCGGGAGCTCCTACAATGAGCAGTTCTTC
cdr3_aa: CASSPWTSGSSYNEQFF

clone_size: .
j_call: TRBJ1-1
d_call: .
v_call: TRBV19
cdr3_nt: TGTGCCAGTAGTTACGGAGCGAAATGGACTGAAGCTTTCTTT
cdr3_aa: CASSYGAKWTEAFF

clone_size: .
j_call: TRBJ2-7
d_call: .
v_call: TRBV18
cdr3_nt: TGTGCCAGCTCACCAGGTCTGGAGGGCGAGCAGTACTTC
cdr3_aa: CASSPGLEGEQYF

clone_size: medium-sized
j_call: TRBJ2-7
d_call: .
v_call: TRBV24-1
cdr3_nt: TGTGCCACCAGTGAATACGGGAGTTTCGAGCAGTACTTC
cdr3_aa: CATSEYGSFEQYF

clone_size: .
j_call: TRBJ2-7
d_call: .
v_call: TRBV4-1
cdr3_nt: TGCGCCAGCAGCCAACGCCAGGGTTGGGAGTACGAGCAGTACTTC
cdr3_aa: CASSQRQGWEYEQYF

clone_size: many
j_call: TRBJ2-2
d_call: TRBD2
v_call: TRBV15
cdr3_nt: TGTGCCACCAGCAGAGATCACGGACTAGCGGGGCCTGAAGGGGAGCTGTTTTTT
cdr3_aa: CATSRDHGLAGPEGELFF

clone_size: many
j_call: TRBJ2-3
d_call: TRBD1
v_call: TRBV24-1
cdr3_nt: TGTGCCACCGAGGACAGGGTCACAGATACGCAGTATTTT
cdr3_aa: CATEDRVTDTQYF

clone_size: many
j_call: TRBJ1-2
d_call: .
v_call: TRBV29-1
cdr3_nt: TGCAGCGTTGGGGACGGCAGTTTTGGCTACACCTTC
cdr3_aa: CSVGDGSFGYTF

clone_size: .
j_call: TRBJ2-5
d_call: .
v_call: TRBV7-8
cdr3_nt: TGTGCCAGCAGCTCTCTAGCTTCGGAGACCCAGTACTTC
cdr3_aa: CASSSLASETQYF

clone_size: many
j_call: TRBJ2-1
d_call: .
v_call: TRBV5-4
cdr3_nt: TGTGCCAGCACCCCGGGTGCTGTTAGATACAATGAGCAGTTCTTC
cdr3_aa: CASTPGAVRYNEQFF

clone_size: medium-sized
j_call: TRBJ2-7
d_call: .
v_call: TRBV7-2
cdr3_nt: TGTGCCAGCAGCTACGGCCCCGAGCAGTACTTC
cdr3_aa: CASSYGPEQYF

clone_size: medium-sized
j_call: TRBJ2-3
d_call: .
v_call: TRBV3-1
cdr3_nt: TGTGCCAGCAGGGCCGGCTGGACCACAGATACGCAGTATTTT
cdr3_aa: CASRAGWTTDTQYF

clone_size: many
j_call: TRBJ2-1
d_call: .
v_call: TRBV6-1
cdr3_nt: TGTGCCAGCAGTGAATCCGGACGCAACCGAGGCAATGAGCAGTTCTTC
cdr3_aa: CASSESGRNRGNEQFF

clone_size: many
j_call: TRBJ2-1
d_call: .
v_call: TRBV7-2
cdr3_nt: TGTGCCAGCAGCTTAGGCGGCTCACTCTCCTACGTTGAGCAGTTCTTC
cdr3_aa: CASSLGGSLSYVEQFF

clone_size: .
j_call: TRBJ2-3
d_call: .
v_call: TRBV15
cdr3_nt: TGTGCCACCAGCAGTGAAGGGTCAGATACGCAGTATTTT
cdr3_aa: CATSSEGSDTQYF

clone_size: many
j_call: TRBJ2-2
d_call: .
v_call: TRBV12-3/TRBV12-4
cdr3_nt: TGTGCCAGCAGTTTTACCCGCACCGGGGAGCTGTTTTTT
cdr3_aa: CASSFTRTGELFF

clone_size: many
j_call: TRBJ2-5
d_call: .
v_call: TRBV7-2
cdr3_nt: TGTGCCAGCAGCCGCGGGACAGAAGAGACCCAGTACTTC
cdr3_aa: CASSRGTEETQYF

clone_size: many
j_call: TRBJ2-1
d_call: TRBD2
v_call: TRBV7-9
cdr3_nt: TGTGCCAGCAGCCCCACCGGGAGGGGCTACAATGAGCAGTTCTTC
cdr3_aa: CASSPTGRGYNEQFF

clone_size: once
j_call: TRBJ1-2
d_call: .
v_call: TRBV12-3/TRBV12-4
cdr3_nt: TGTGCCAGCAGTTTGGGTCAGGGTAACTATGGCTACACCTTC
cdr3_aa: CASSLGQGNYGYTF

clone_size: few
j_call: TRBJ1-1
d_call: .
v_call: TRBV24-1
cdr3_nt: TGTGCCACCAGTGAGGGGTATGAAGCTTTCTTT
cdr3_aa: CATSEGYEAFF

clone_size: many
j_call: TRBJ1-1
d_call: TRBD1
v_call: TRBV7-2
cdr3_nt: TGTGCCAGCAGCTTTGACAGGGGAAGGGAAGCTTTCTTT
cdr3_aa: CASSFDRGREAFF

clone_size: .
j_call: TRBJ2-7
d_call: TRBD2
v_call: TRBV20-1
cdr3_nt: TGCAGTGCTTCAACCACTAGCGGGAGAATCGAGCAGTACTTC
cdr3_aa: CSASTTSGRIEQYF

clone_size: .
j_call: TRBJ2-7
d_call: .
v_call: TRBV20-1
cdr3_nt: TGCAGTGCTAGGGACAGATATTTCGAGCAGTACTTC
cdr3_aa: CSARDRYFEQYF

clone_size: many
j_call: TRBJ2-1
d_call: TRBD2
v_call: TRBV28
cdr3_nt: TGTGCCAGCAAGGGTAGCGGGAAGACTCGACTTTACAATGAGCAGTTCTTC
cdr3_aa: CASKGSGKTRLYNEQFF

clone_size: .
j_call: TRBJ1-1
d_call: .
v_call: TRBV20-1
cdr3_nt: TGCAGTGCTAGAGATCGGGGGCCCGGAGCTTTCTTT
cdr3_aa: CSARDRGPGAFF

clone_size: medium-sized
j_call: TRBJ1-1
d_call: .
v_call: TRBV7-2
cdr3_nt: TGTGCCAGCAGCTTAACGCGGCCGCTTGGGAACACTGAAGCTTTCTTT
cdr3_aa: CASSLTRPLGNTEAFF

clone_size: many
j_call: TRBJ2-1
d_call: TRBD2
v_call: TRBV9
cdr3_nt: TGTGCCAGCAGACCCCCCGGGACTAGCGGCTACAATGAGCAGTTCTTC
cdr3_aa: CASRPPGTSGYNEQFF

clone_size: .
j_call: TRBJ2-5
d_call: .
v_call: TRBV7-2
cdr3_nt: TGTGCCAGCACCGCGACCGGACATATCCAAGAGACCCAGTACTTC
cdr3_aa: CASTATGHIQETQYF

clone_size: many
j_call: TRBJ2-5
d_call: .
v_call: TRBV29-1
cdr3_nt: TGCAGCGTTGAAGCTCTTCAGGAGGATGAGACCCAGTACTTC
cdr3_aa: CSVEALQEDETQYF

clone_size: .
j_call: TRBJ2-1
d_call: .
v_call: TRBV19
cdr3_nt: TGTGCCAGTATACGGGACACGGATTACAATGAGCAGTTCTTC
cdr3_aa: CASIRDTDYNEQFF

clone_size: many
j_call: TRBJ2-3
d_call: TRBD1
v_call: TRBV19
cdr3_nt: TGTGCCAGTAGAACCATCACCGGGACAGGGGGAGATACGCAGTATTTT
cdr3_aa: CASRTITGTGGDTQYF

clone_size: .
j_call: TRBJ2-7
d_call: .
v_call: TRBV6-6
cdr3_nt: TGTGCCAGCAGTTCTAGCAGGGGAACAAACGAGCAGTACTTC
cdr3_aa: CASSSSRGTNEQYF

clone_size: many
j_call: TRBJ2-5
d_call: .
v_call: TRBV3-1
cdr3_nt: TGTGCCAGCAGCCAAGTTACGGTAGGGACCCAGTACTTC
cdr3_aa: CASSQVTVGTQYF

clone_size: many
j_call: TRBJ1-1
d_call: .
v_call: TRBV30
cdr3_nt: TGTGCCTGGAACTATCGGCTCACTGAAGCTTTCTTT
cdr3_aa: CAWNYRLTEAFF

clone_size: many
j_call: TRBJ1-2
d_call: .
v_call: TRBV3-1
cdr3_nt: TGTGCCAGCAGTCCTGGACAGTCCTATGGCTACACCTTC
cdr3_aa: CASSPGQSYGYTF

clone_size: few
j_call: TRBJ2-3
d_call: .
v_call: TRBV6-5
cdr3_nt: TGTGCCAGCAGTTACGGCGTTACGCAGTATTTT
cdr3_aa: CASSYGVTQYF

clone_size: many
j_call: TRBJ2-3
d_call: .
v_call: TRBV6-6
cdr3_nt: TGTGCCAGCAGTTCTTCACCCATTACGGAATATCGCACAGATACGCAGTATTTT
cdr3_aa: CASSSSPITEYRTDTQYF

clone_size: medium-sized
j_call: TRBJ2-7
d_call: .
v_call: TRBV6-6
cdr3_nt: TGTGCCAGCAGCCCCGTAGGTTATCTGAGTTCCTACGAGCAGTACTTC
cdr3_aa: CASSPVGYLSSYEQYF

clone_size: medium-sized
j_call: TRBJ2-5
d_call: TRBD1
v_call: TRBV29-1
cdr3_nt: TGCAGCGTTCGCGACAGGGGGCGCTCGGAGACCCAGTACTTC
cdr3_aa: CSVRDRGRSETQYF

clone_size: many
j_call: TRBJ2-1
d_call: .
v_call: TRBV6-6
cdr3_nt: TGTGCCAGCAGTTATTCTGACACCTCGGTTCCTCCTAGGTTCTTC
cdr3_aa: CASSYSDTSVPPRFF

clone_size: many
j_call: TRBJ2-5
d_call: .
v_call: TRBV15
cdr3_nt: TGTGCCACCAGCAGAGACCAGGGCCAAGAGACCCAGTACTTC
cdr3_aa: CATSRDQGQETQYF

clone_size: medium-sized
j_call: TRBJ1-2
d_call: .
v_call: TRBV7-9
cdr3_nt: TGTGCCAGCAGCTCCGCCTTGGGACTCCGTAACTATGGCTACACCTTC
cdr3_aa: CASSSALGLRNYGYTF

clone_size: .
j_call: TRBJ2-1
d_call: .
v_call: TRBV6-1
cdr3_nt: TGTGCCAGCATTCCGGGGTCCTCAGGATGGAATGAGCAGTTCTTC
cdr3_aa: CASIPGSSGWNEQFF

clone_size: many
j_call: TRBJ2-5
d_call: TRBD1
v_call: TRBV29-1
cdr3_nt: TGCAGCGTTCCGCACCCCGGACAGGCGGAGACCCAGTACTTC
cdr3_aa: CSVPHPGQAETQYF

clone_size: many
j_call: TRBJ2-7
d_call: TRBD1
v_call: TRBV5-6
cdr3_nt: TGTGCCAGCAGCACCGGACAGGGATGGAGCGAGCAGTACTTC
cdr3_aa: CASSTGQGWSEQYF

clone_size: medium-sized
j_call: TRBJ2-1
d_call: TRBD2
v_call: TRBV6-5
cdr3_nt: TGTGCCAGCAGTTACTCTTTGACGGGAGGAATTTTCTTC
cdr3_aa: CASSYSLTGGIFF

clone_size: few
j_call: TRBJ1-1
d_call: TRBD1
v_call: TRBV7-9
cdr3_nt: TGTGCCAGCAGCTCTGGGGGGGCACAGGGGCGCACTGAAGCTTTCTTT
cdr3_aa: CASSSGGAQGRTEAFF

clone_size: many
j_call: TRBJ1-5
d_call: .
v_call: TRBV27
cdr3_nt: TGTGCCAGCAGCCAGGGTAGCAATCAGCCCCAGCATTTT
cdr3_aa: CASSQGSNQPQHF

clone_size: few
j_call: TRBJ2-7
d_call: TRBD1
v_call: TRBV5-1
cdr3_nt: TGCGCCAGCAGCCAGGGGCCAGGGGGCAACTACGAGCAGTACTTC
cdr3_aa: CASSQGPGGNYEQYF

clone_size: many
j_call: TRBJ2-1
d_call: .
v_call: TRBV3-1
cdr3_nt: TGTGCCAGCAGCCAAGATAGGGTCGGCACAGGGCAGTTCTTC
cdr3_aa: CASSQDRVGTGQFF

clone_size: many
j_call: TRBJ1-6
d_call: .
v_call: TRBV12-3/TRBV12-4
cdr3_nt: TGTGCCAGCAGCAAAGGACAGACACGTTCACCCCTCCACTTT
cdr3_aa: CASSKGQTRSPLHF

clone_size: .
j_call: TRBJ2-2
d_call: TRBD2
v_call: TRBV12-3/TRBV12-4
cdr3_nt: TGTGCCAGCAGGGTGGGACTAGAAGAAGCCGGGGAGCTGTTTTTT
cdr3_aa: CASRVGLEEAGELFF